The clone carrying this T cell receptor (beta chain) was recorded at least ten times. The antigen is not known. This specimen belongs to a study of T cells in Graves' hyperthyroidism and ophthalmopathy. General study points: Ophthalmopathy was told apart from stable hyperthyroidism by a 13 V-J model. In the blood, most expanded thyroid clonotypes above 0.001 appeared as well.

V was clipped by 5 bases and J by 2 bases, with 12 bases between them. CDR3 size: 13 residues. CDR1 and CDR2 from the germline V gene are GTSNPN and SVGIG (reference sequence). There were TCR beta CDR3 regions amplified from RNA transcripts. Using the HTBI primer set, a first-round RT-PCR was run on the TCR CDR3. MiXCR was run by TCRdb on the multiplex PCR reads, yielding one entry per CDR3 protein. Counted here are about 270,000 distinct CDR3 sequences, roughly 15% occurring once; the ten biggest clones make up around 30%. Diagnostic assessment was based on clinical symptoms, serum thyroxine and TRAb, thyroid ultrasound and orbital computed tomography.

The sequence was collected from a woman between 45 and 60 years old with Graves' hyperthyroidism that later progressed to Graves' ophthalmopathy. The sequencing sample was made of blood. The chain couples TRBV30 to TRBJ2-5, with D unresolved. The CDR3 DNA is TGTGCCTGGGGTCGTGGGGTTCAAGAGACCCAGTACTTC. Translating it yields CAWGRGVQETQYF. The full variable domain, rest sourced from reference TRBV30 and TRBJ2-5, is SQTIHQWPATLVQPVGSPLSLECTVEGTSNPNLYWYRQAAGRGLQLLFYSVGIGQISSEVPQNLSASRPQDRQFILSSKKLLLSDSGFYLCAWGRGVQETQYFGPGTRLLVL.